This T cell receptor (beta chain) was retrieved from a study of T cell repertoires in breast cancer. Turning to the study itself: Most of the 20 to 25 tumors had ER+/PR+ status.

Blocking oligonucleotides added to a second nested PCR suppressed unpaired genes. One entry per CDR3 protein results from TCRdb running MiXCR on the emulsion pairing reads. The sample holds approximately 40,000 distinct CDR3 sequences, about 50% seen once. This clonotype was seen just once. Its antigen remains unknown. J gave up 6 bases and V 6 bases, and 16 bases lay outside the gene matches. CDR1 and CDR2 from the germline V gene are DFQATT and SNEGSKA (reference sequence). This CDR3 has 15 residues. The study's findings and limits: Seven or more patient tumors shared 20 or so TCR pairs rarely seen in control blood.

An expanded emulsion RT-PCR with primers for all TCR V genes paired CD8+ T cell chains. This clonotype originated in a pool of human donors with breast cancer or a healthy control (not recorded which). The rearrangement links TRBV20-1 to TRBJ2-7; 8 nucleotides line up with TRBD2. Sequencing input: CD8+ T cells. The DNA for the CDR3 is TGCAGTGCCACGAAAGCGGGGGAAGGTTTAGGCGAGCAGTACTTC. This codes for CSATKAGEGLGEQYF.